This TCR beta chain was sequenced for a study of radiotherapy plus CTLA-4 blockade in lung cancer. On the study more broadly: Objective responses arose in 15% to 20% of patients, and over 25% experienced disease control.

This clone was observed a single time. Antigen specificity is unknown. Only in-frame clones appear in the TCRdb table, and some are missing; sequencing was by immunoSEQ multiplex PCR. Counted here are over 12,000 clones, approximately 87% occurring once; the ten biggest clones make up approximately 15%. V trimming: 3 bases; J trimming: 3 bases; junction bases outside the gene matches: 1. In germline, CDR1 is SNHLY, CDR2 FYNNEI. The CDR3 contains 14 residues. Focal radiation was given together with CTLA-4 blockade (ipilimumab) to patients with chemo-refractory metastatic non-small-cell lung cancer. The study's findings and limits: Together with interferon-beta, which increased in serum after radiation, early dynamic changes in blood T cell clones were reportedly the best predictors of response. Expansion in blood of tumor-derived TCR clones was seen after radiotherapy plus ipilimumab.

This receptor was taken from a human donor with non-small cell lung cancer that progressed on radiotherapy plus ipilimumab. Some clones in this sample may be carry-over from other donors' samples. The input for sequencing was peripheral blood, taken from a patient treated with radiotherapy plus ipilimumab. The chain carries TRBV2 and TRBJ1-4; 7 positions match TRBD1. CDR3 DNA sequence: TGTGCCAGCAGTGAGGGGACAGCTAATGAAAAACTGTTTTTT. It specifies CASSEGTANEKLFF.